The 21 T cell receptor beta chains listed next were all sequenced from one sample in a study of cytomegalovirus exposure and HLA in healthy donors. 60 Vbeta and 13 Jbeta primers were used in PCR. Method: immunoSEQ multiplex PCR; TCRdb's copy keeps in-frame clones and lacks some. The repertoire holds 200,000 to 250,000 clones, around 89% seen once, with less than 1.2% in the top ten. The sample comprised PBMCs. These receptors were obtained from a woman younger than 30 in good health and CMV-seronegative.

The chain joins TRBV29-1 to TRBJ1-1; tentative D call: TRBD1 (6 bases). The length of the CDR3 is 12 residues. Germline loops: CDR1 SQVTM, CDR2 ANQGSEA. V was clipped by 6 bases and J by 4 bases, with 12 bases between them. This CDR3 reads CSVFDRPTEAFF. The CDR3, as DNA: TGCAGCGTGTTTGACAGGCCCACTGAAGCTTTCTTT.

The J gene is TRBJ1-1, the V gene TRBV7-9; D may be TRBD1 (6 bases). V gave up 4 bases and J gave up 0 bases, with 12 bases separating them. The CDR3 is made up of 15 amino acids. Per germline, CDR1 SEHNR and CDR2 FQNEAQ (reference sequence). Written as DNA, the CDR3 is TGTGCCAGCAGCTGGGGGGGCGGGATGAACACTGAAGCTTTCTTT. Residues: CASSWGGGMNTEAFF.

V and J are TRBV27 and TRBJ2-1; perhaps TRBD1 as D (6 bases). Trimming left V 7 bases short and J 7 bases short, with 29 bases between. This CDR3 spans 18 amino acids. Germline values: CDR1 MNHEY, CDR2 SMNVEV (reference sequence). CDR3 nucleotide sequence: TGTGCCAGCACCCCAACGGTATCGGGGACACCGCCTGAGAATGAGCAGTTCTTC. Residues: CASTPTVSGTPPENEQFF.

The rearrangement uses TRBV18 and TRBJ2-5, with TRBD2 matching 10 bases. After removal of 4 bases from V and 3 bases from J, the junction contained 20 bases not matched to a gene. This CDR3 spans 20 amino acids. The germline V gene has CDR1 KGHSH and CDR2 LQKENI. The CDR3 bases are TGTGCCAGCTCACTTAGGGGGGGTACTAGCGGGATTTATTGGGAAGAGACCCAGTACTTC. This sequence encodes CASSLRGGTSGIYWEETQYF.

This chain joins TRBV5-8 and TRBJ1-1; 9 bases fit TRBD1. Losses at the gene ends were 5 bases for V and 6 bases for J; bases not matched to a gene: 8. Germline lookup yields CDR1 SGHTS and CDR2 YDEGEE. The length of the CDR3 is 14 residues. This CDR3 reads CASRVRTGESEAFF. Here the CDR3 DNA reads TGTGCCAGCAGAGTGAGGACAGGGGAATCTGAAGCTTTCTTT.

This clone was seen a few times. The chain recombines TRBV6-1 with TRBJ2-5; TRBD1 matches at 7 bases. Germline CDR1 reads MNHNS; CDR2 reads SASEGT. J lost 7 bases, V lost 7 bases, and 3 bases had no gene match. This CDR3 comprises 11 residues. DNA for the CDR3: TGTGCCAGCAAACGACAGGGGACCCAGTACTTC. Amino acid sequence: CASKRQGTQYF.

The rearrangement uses TRBV9 and TRBJ2-1; 8 positions match TRBD2. The CDR3 extends over 14 amino acids. CDR1 and CDR2 from the germline V gene are SGDLS and YYNGEE. The V gene end was trimmed by 2 bases and the J gene end by 6 bases; junction bases not matched to a gene: 4. The CDR3 DNA reads as TGTGCCAGCAGCGTTAGCGGGATGGTCAATGAGCAGTTCTTC. Amino acid sequence: CASSVSGMVNEQFF.

The V gene is TRBV5-1, the J gene TRBJ2-1; TRBD1 might be the D (6 bases). Germline lookup yields CDR1 SGHRS and CDR2 YFSETQ. V was clipped by 3 bases and J by 9 bases, with 10 bases between them. The CDR3 extends over 12 amino acids. The DNA of the CDR3 is TGCGCCAGCAGCTCAGGACAGCGTGAGCAGTTCTTC. This translates into CASSSGQREQFF.

The V call is TRBV5-4, the J call TRBJ2-2, with a possible D match to TRBD2 (5 bases). Germline CDR1 SGHNT, CDR2 YYREEE (reference sequence). Trimming cost V 3 bases and J 1 base, with 10 bases left between them. The CDR3 is made up of 15 amino acids. Written as DNA, the CDR3 is TGTGCCAGCAGCTCCCTAGCCCAGAACACCGGGGAGCTGTTTTTT. This codes for CASSSLAQNTGELFF.

The CDR3 loop reads CASSYSTKNTGELFF. CDR3 nucleotides: TGTGCCAGCAGTTACAGTACAAAGAACACCGGGGAGCTGTTTTTT. The chain has TRBV6-5 and TRBJ2-2; D unresolved. The CDR3 runs to 15 residues. Germline V gene lookup returns CDR1 MNHEY and CDR2 SVGAGI. Trimming stripped 2 bases from V and 1 base from J, with 8 bases between.

This chain uses TRBV15 with TRBJ2-1, with 14 nucleotides matching TRBD2. CDR3 size: 16 residues. Germline V gene sequence: CDR1 LNHNV, CDR2 YYDKDF (reference sequence). Trimming at V came to 3 bases and at J to 7 bases, leaving 5 bases not matched to a gene. The CDR3 region has the DNA TGTGCCACCAGCAGCCGGACTAGCGGGAGGAGGAATGAGCAGTTCTTC. It is translated as CATSSRTSGRRNEQFF.

This chain uses TRBV2 with TRBJ2-2; TRBD2 matches 7 bases. CDR1 SNHLY and CDR2 FYNNEI come from the germline V gene. Trimming cost V 6 bases and J 6 bases; bases outside gene matches: 22. This CDR3 has 19 amino acids. The CDR3 DNA sequence: TGTGCCAGCAGGCGCCTCGGGAGGCCCGGTCTATGGGGGGCCGGGGAGCTGTTTTTT. Translated: CASRRLGRPGLWGAGELFF.

In its sample, this clone was seen a few times. This sequence joins TRBV5-4 and TRBJ2-3; TRBD1 might be the D (6 bases). There are 14 residues in the CDR3. Germline-derived CDR1 and CDR2 are SGHNT and YYREEE (reference sequence). Trimming pared 0 bases from V and 2 bases from J, leaving 7 bases between. For the CDR3, the DNA is TGTGCCAGCAGCTTGGGGACAGACACAGATACGCAGTATTTT. Its translation: CASSLGTDTDTQYF.

Here the CDR3 reads CASSISGSDGYTF. The DNA of the CDR3 is TGTGCCAGTAGTATATCAGGGTCGGATGGCTACACCTTC. The chain couples TRBV19 to TRBJ1-2, with a weak D call TRBD1 (5 bases). CDR1 and CDR2 (germline): LNHDA, SQIVND (reference sequence). Trimming left V 2 bases short and J 6 bases short, with 10 bases between. The CDR3 is 13 amino acids. The full variable domain, in which reference TRBV19 and TRBJ1-2 provide the parts outside the CDR3, is DGGITQSPKYLFRKEGQNVTLSCEQNLNHDAMYWYRQDPGQGLRLIYYSQIVNDFQKGDIAEGYSVSREKKESFPLTVTSAQKNPTAFYLCASSISGSDGYTFGSGTRLTVV.

The rearrangement joins TRBV2 to TRBJ2-1; 13 nucleotides align to TRBD2. The CDR3 runs 14 residues. V shed 6 bases and J 6 bases; nucleotides not matched to a gene: 2. From germline, CDR1 is SNHLY and CDR2 FYNNEI. CDR3 region: CASRGLAGVNEQFF. The CDR3 coding sequence is TGTGCCAGCAGAGGACTAGCGGGAGTCAATGAGCAGTTCTTC.

The chain uses TRBV7-4 and TRBJ2-1; TRBD2 agrees at 7 bases. Germline CDR1 reads SGHVT; CDR2 reads SQSDAQ. The CDR3 extends over 15 amino acids. The trim removed 1 base at V and 7 bases at J, leaving 7 bases unmatched. The CDR3 here is CASSLGGGRLNEQFF. The CDR3 region has the DNA TGTGCCAGCAGCTTAGGGGGCGGGAGATTGAATGAGCAGTTCTTC.

This rearrangement joins TRBV7-8 to TRBJ2-3; D not certain. Germline V gene sequence: CDR1 SGHVS, CDR2 FQNEAQ. This CDR3 is built from 13 residues. Trimming took off 3 bases at V and 5 bases at J, with 9 bases between the two ends. This CDR3 reads CASSLALLDTQYF. CDR3 nucleotide sequence: TGTGCCAGCAGCTTGGCTCTTTTAGATACGCAGTATTTT.

The rearrangement uses TRBV6-6 and TRBJ1-1, with 7 nucleotides matching TRBD1. The CDR3 sequence is 14 residues long. The germline V gene encodes CDR1 MNHNY and CDR2 SVGAGI (reference sequence). V trimming: 8 bases; J trimming: 5 bases; junction bases outside the gene matches: 11. CDR3 sequence (DNA): TGTGCCAGCTGCAGACAGGGAGGTGGGACTGAAGCTTTCTTT. The encoded protein is CASCRQGGGTEAFF.

The chain combines TRBV27 with TRBJ1-1; TRBD1 aligns across 7 bases. J gave up 5 bases and V 5 bases, and 5 bases lay outside the gene matches. CDR3 size: 13 residues. Germline CDR1 is MNHEY and CDR2 is SMNVEV (reference sequence). CDR3 sequence (DNA): TGTGCCAGCAGTATACAGACAGGGACTGAAGCTTTCTTT. Amino acids: CASSIQTGTEAFF.

V gene TRBV10-2 combines with J gene TRBJ2-7; weak D call: TRBD1 (6 bases). The V gene lost 4 bases and the J gene lost 3 bases, with 16 bases spanning the gap. The germline gives CDR1 WSHSY, CDR2 SAAADI. This CDR3 region has 15 residues. The CDR3 sequence: CASSAVGQHIYEQYF. DNA of the CDR3: TGCGCCAGCAGTGCCGTAGGACAGCACATCTACGAGCAGTACTTC.

The rearrangement joins TRBV9 to TRBJ1-1; D is perhaps TRBD1 (5 bases). Germline CDR1 SGDLS, CDR2 YYNGEE. Trimming took off 3 bases at V and 0 bases at J, with 9 bases between the two ends. There are 14 residues in the CDR3. The CDR3 loop reads CASSAGGVNTEAFF. The CDR3 DNA follows: TGTGCCAGCAGCGCGGGGGGTGTGAACACTGAAGCTTTCTTT.